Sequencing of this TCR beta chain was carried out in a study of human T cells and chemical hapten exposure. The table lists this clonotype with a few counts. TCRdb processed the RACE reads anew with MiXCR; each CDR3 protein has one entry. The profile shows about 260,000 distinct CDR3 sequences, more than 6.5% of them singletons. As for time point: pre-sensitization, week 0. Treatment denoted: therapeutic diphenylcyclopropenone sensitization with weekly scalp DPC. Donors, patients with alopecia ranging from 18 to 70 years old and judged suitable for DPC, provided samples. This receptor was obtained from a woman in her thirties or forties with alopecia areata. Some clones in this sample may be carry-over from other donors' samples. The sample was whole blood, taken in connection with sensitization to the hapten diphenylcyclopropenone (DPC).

Written as DNA, the CDR3 is TGTGCCAGCAGCTCCACACAGGGTACCTACGAGCAGTACTTC. It encodes CASSSTQGTYEQYF. The rearrangement uses TRBV5-6 and TRBJ2-7; D might be TRBD1 (6 bases). Germline V gene sequence: CDR1 SGHDT, CDR2 YYEEEE. The CDR3 sequence is 14 residues long. V was clipped by 3 bases and J by 2 bases, with 12 bases between them.